This is a list of T cell receptor beta chains from one sample in a study of CD8+CD57+ T cells in acquired aplastic anemia. TCRdb re-analysed the reads in MiXCR, keeping a single row per CDR3 protein. The sample lists roughly 80,000 distinct CDR3 sequences, 55% to 75% seen once, with about four fifths in the top ten. Sequencing used sorted CD4+, CD8+, or CD8+CD57+ T cells (not recorded which) from PBMCs. The receptor set was obtained from a human donor with aplastic anemia. The CDR3 runs from the conserved cysteine through the conserved F or W.

>TRBJ1-5|TRBV2
CASSDSRFSNQPQHF
>TRBJ2-7|TRBV25-1
CASSELGDSSYEQYF
>TRBJ1-6|TRBV15
CATSREGRDNSPLHF
>TRBJ1-5|TRBV2
CASSEIRGAGQPQHF
>TRBJ1-5|TRBV25-1
CASSEGDRENQPQHF
>TRBJ1-1|TRBV14
CASSLSREAFF
>TRBJ2-7|TRBV4-1
CASSQTEIYEQYF
>TRBJ2-7|TRBV5-1
CASSLQGASYEQYF
>TRBJ1-2|TRBV20-1
CSARNGQKNYGYTF
>TRBJ1-6|TRBV19
CASSIPRSPLHF
>TRBJ2-5|TRBV5-5
CASSSGQRHTGF
>TRBJ1-2|TRBV7-3
CASSPDRNYGYTF
>TRBJ2-7|TRBV15
CATSRDRLNHEQYF
>TRBJ2-7|TRBV2
CASSPDRARSYEQYF
>TRBJ2-7|TRBV20-1
CSARTSWVGTEVYEQYF
>TRBJ2-7|TRBV7-2
CATTDSYEQYF
>TRBJ2-7|TRBV5-1
CASSLRGQGNEQYF
>TRBJ2-3|TRBV7-9
CASSQRQGGQYF
>TRBJ1-1|TRBV11-2
CASSRSGTEAFF
>TRBJ1-6|TRBV20-1
CSARDRQGSGSPLHF
>TRBJ1-6|TRBV7-2
CASSLAGAQNSPLHF
>TRBJ2-5|TRBV20-1
CSASPFTRGETQYF
>TRBJ2-6|TRBV29-1
CSVDPAGANVLTF
>TRBJ2-7|TRBV20-1
CSVQRPGNGEQYF
>TRBJ2-5|TRBV7-2
CASSFDSRETQYF
>TRBJ2-7|TRBV5-1
CASSVLGGGEEQYF
>TRBJ2-5|TRBV11-2
CASSLIETQYF
>TRBJ1-2|TRBV29-1
CSVDRTGYGYTF
>TRBJ2-7|TRBV10-3
CAISDPRDSSPYEQYF
>TRBJ2-7|TRBV15
CATSREYTYEQYF
>TRBJ2-3|TRBV11-2
CASSLSGSRTDTQYF
>TRBJ1-1|TRBV30
CAWSRAGGNTEAFF
>TRBJ2-5|TRBV20-1
CSATTGQGSQETQYF
>TRBJ1-6|TRBV20-1
CSAKSDRGTSPLHF
>TRBJ1-5|TRBV15
CATSRVSQPQHF
>TRBJ2-2|TRBV29-1
CSVPGGLGTGELFF
>TRBJ2-7|TRBV2
CASSILAGDEQYF
>TRBJ2-5|TRBV15
CASELGEGETQYF
>TRBJ1-5|TRBV13
CASSGFRGNQPQHF
>TRBJ1-5|TRBV20-1
CSARWGDLGQPQHF
>TRBJ2-7|TRBV29-1
CSVEGVVGYEQYF
>TRBJ2-7|TRBV7-8
CASSLERPQDEQYF
>TRBJ2-5|TRBV24-1
CATSGQTGETQYF
>TRBJ2-7|TRBV2
CASSSGGETGYEQYF
>TRBJ2-7|TRBV29-1
CSVEASGRDYEQYF
>TRBJ2-7|TRBV20-1
CSARGRPAAYEQYF
>TRBJ1-5|TRBV24-1
CATSRFRSNQPQHF
>TRBJ2-2|TRBV9
CASSRSDRELFF
>TRBJ2-3|TRBV20-1
CSARKAGGLGDTQYF
>TRBJ2-5|TRBV4-1
CASSQAWAQETQYF
>TRBJ1-6|TRBV29-1
CSVADPNSPLHF
>TRBJ2-2|TRBV7-2
CASSSRGSELFF
>TRBJ2-7|TRBV7-2
CASSSGRGLSYEQYF
>TRBJ1-6|TRBV7-6
CASSSSGTGTSPLHF
>TRBJ1-6|TRBV7-9
CASSHTGNNSPLHF
>TRBJ2-7|TRBV10-3
CAISTPGQASYEQYF
>TRBJ2-5|TRBV7-9
CASSLAWGRETQYF